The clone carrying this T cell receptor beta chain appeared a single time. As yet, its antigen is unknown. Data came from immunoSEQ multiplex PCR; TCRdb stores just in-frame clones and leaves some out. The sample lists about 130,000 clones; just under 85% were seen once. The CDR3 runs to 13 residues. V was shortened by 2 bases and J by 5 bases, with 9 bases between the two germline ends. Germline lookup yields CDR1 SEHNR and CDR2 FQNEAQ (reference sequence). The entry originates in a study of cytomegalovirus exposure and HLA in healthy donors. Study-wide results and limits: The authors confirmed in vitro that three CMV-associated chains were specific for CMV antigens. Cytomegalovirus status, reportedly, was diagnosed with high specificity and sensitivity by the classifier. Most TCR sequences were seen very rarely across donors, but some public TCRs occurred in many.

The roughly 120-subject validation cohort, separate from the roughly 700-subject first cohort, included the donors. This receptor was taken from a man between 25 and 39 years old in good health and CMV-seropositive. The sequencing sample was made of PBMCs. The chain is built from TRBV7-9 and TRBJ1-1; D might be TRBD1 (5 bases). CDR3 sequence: CASSLQGLTEAFF. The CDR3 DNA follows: TGTGCCAGCAGCTTACAGGGTCTAACTGAAGCTTTCTTT.